The 8 T cell receptor beta chains in this list originate from one sample, sequenced in a study of cytomegalovirus exposure and HLA in healthy donors. PCR used 60 Vbeta primers and 13 Jbeta primers. Here immunoSEQ multiplex PCR was the method, and the copy in TCRdb shows in-frame clones only, minus some. This sample has over 130,000 clones, with roughly three fifths found just once. The material sequenced was PBMCs. The receptors come from a woman aged 55-69 years in good health and CMV-seronegative.

This clone was seen a handful of times. The junction differs from germline at one of its ends, possibly a read error. This chain links TRBV5-4 with TRBJ1-1; 11 bases match TRBD1. The CDR3 is 16 residues long. Germline V lookup: CDR1 SGHNT, CDR2 YYREEE (reference sequence). CDR3 loop: CASSQGVGTGGFKRDF. In DNA, the CDR3 is TGTGCCAGCAGCCAAGGGGTGGGGACAGGGGGGTTTAAGCGGGACTTT. The complete variable domain, with remaining parts taken from reference TRBV5-4 and TRBJ1-1, reads ETGVTQSPTHLIKTRGQQVTLRCSSQSGHNTVSWYQQALGQGPQFIFQYYREEENGRGNFPPRFSGLQFPNYSSELNVNALELDDSALYLCASSQGVGTGGFKRDFGQGTRLTVV.

This chain uses TRBV9 with TRBJ1-5, with a tentative D call TRBD1 (5 bases). V dropped 0 bases and J dropped 5 bases, with 12 bases sitting between them. The CDR3 is 15 amino acids. Germline V gives CDR1 SGDLS, CDR2 YYNGEE. The CDR3 spells CASSVEPGSHQPQHF. Here the CDR3 DNA reads TGTGCCAGCAGCGTAGAGCCAGGGTCGCATCAGCCCCAGCATTTT.

On this clone: Relative to the germline gene, one junction end is altered; a read error may explain this. The J gene is TRBJ1-2, the V gene TRBV9; D may be TRBD1 (5 bases). The germline V gene has CDR1 SGDLS and CDR2 YYNGEE. The CDR3 has 13 amino acids. The CDR3 nucleotides read TGTGCCAGCAGCGTAGGAGATTGGGGCAGCTATCACTTC. It translates to CASSVGDWGSYHF.

This sequence joins TRBV19 and TRBJ2-5; 13 bases map to TRBD2. The J segment lost 5 bases and the V segment lost 7 bases, leaving 7 bases of the junction unmatched. CDR1 LNHDA and CDR2 SQIVND come from the germline V gene (reference sequence). The CDR3 covers 15 residues. As DNA, the CDR3 is TGTGCCAGTACCAGGACTAGCGGGAGCTCTGAGACCCAGTACTTC. Its protein is CASTRTSGSSETQYF.

This clone was detected only once. The chain couples TRBV7-3 to TRBJ2-7; TRBD2 agrees at 7 bases. Germline trimming cut 3 bases from V and 3 bases from J; bases unmatched to any gene: 8. Germline CDR1 reads SGHTA; CDR2 reads FQGTGA. This CDR3 comprises 15 residues. The CDR3 loop reads CASSFRLAPFYEQYF. The CDR3, as DNA: TGTGCCAGCAGCTTCCGACTAGCACCGTTCTACGAGCAGTACTTC.

The chain combines TRBV5-4 with TRBJ2-2; no firm D call. This CDR3 is 13 amino acids long. Germline-derived CDR1 and CDR2 are SGHNT and YYREEE (reference sequence). V was shortened by 3 bases and J by 4 bases, with 7 bases between the two germline ends. CDR3 DNA sequence: TGTGCCAGCAGCTCCTTCTCCACCGGGGAGCTGTTTTTT. It yields the protein CASSSFSTGELFF.

A note on this clone: The germline gene is not matched at one end of the junction; a read error may be the cause. CDR3 region: CASSLLGGGTDTQYF. Written as DNA, the CDR3 is TGTGCTAGCAGCTTATTAGGGGGGGGCACAGATACGCAGTATTTT. The chain joins TRBV7-7 to TRBJ2-3; possibly TRBD2 for D (7 bases). Germline CDR1 SSHAT, CDR2 FNYEAQ (reference sequence). The CDR3 is 15 residues long.

This clone has just a few counts. J is TRBJ2-1 and V is TRBV7-3; D call uncertain. Per the germline V gene, CDR1 is SGHTA and CDR2 is FQGTGA. V gave up 1 base and J gave up 10 bases, with 11 bases separating them. This CDR3 is built from 13 residues. DNA for the CDR3: TGTGCCAGCAGCTTAAACGCGCGATACGAGCAGTTCTTC. This encodes CASSLNARYEQFF.